This TCR beta chain was recovered during a study of blood T cells in healthy people across ages. Study summary: Capturing about one barcoded beta molecule per two T cells was achieved by template switching. Whole-study findings and limits: Researchers report that TCR beta diversity correlated strongly with naive T cell percentage.

Details on this clonotype: What it binds is not known.

Primers used in a second PCR of roughly 6 to 12 cycles were a sample-barcoded 5' primer and a J-beta primer mix. TCRdb processed the 5' RACE reads anew with MiXCR; each CDR3 protein has one entry. The data contain about 1,400,000 distinct CDR3 sequences, about 40% of them singletons. V was clipped by 7 bases and J by 0 bases, with 16 bases between them. Germline CDR1 GTSNPN, CDR2 SVGIG (reference sequence). The CDR3 is made up of 15 amino acids. The chain carries TRBV30 and TRBJ2-1, with D perhaps matching TRBD1 (7 bases). This receptor was identified in a woman under 30 in good health. Sequencing was done on a sample of blood. This chain's CDR3 is CASHQGGPSYNEQFF. In nucleotides, the CDR3 is TGTGCCTCCCACCAGGGGGGCCCCTCCTACAATGAGCAGTTCTTC.